The rows below give T cell receptor beta chains drawn from one sample of a study of blood T cells in healthy people across ages. TCRdb re-derived calls from the 5' RACE reads in MiXCR, one entry per CDR3 protein. Of around 1.5 million distinct CDR3 sequences listed, approximately 32% are singletons. The sample taken for sequencing was blood. All receptors come from a woman aged 25-40 years in good health. CDR3s include the opening cysteine and the closing phenylalanine or tryptophan. The order of the fields is J gene, V gene, D gene, clone size, CDR3 protein, CDR3 DNA. D genes are given only for firm matches. The size field is filled for only some rows; it gives once, few, many or a size class.

TRBJ1-1 | TRBV5-1 | NA | few | CASRGGSSLNTEAFF | TGCGCCAGTCGGGGTGGGTCTTCCTTGAACACTGAAGCTTTCTTT
TRBJ2-1 | TRBV20-1 | NA | NA | CSCREGYNEQFF | TGCAGTTGCCGAGAGGGCTACAATGAGCAGTTCTTC
TRBJ2-6 | TRBV3-1 | NA | NA | CASSLQHPGANVLTF | TGTGCCAGCAGCCTACAGCATCCTGGGGCCAACGTCCTGACTTTC
TRBJ1-2 | TRBV25-1 | NA | NA | CAFGDVPSGYTF | TGTGCCTTCGGAGACGTCCCCTCTGGCTACACCTTC
TRBJ2-5 | TRBV5-1 | TRBD1 | NA | CASSLWGQGIGGTQYF | TGCGCCAGCAGCTTGTGGGGACAGGGGATCGGAGGGACCCAGTACTTC
TRBJ2-5 | TRBV2 | TRBD1 | few | CASQRGQPQETQYF | TGTGCCAGCCAGAGGGGGCAGCCTCAAGAGACCCAGTACTTC
TRBJ2-3 | TRBV20-1 | NA | many | CSAQEGLSTDTQYF | TGCAGTGCCCAAGAGGGGCTATCCACAGATACGCAGTATTTT
TRBJ1-6 | TRBV7-6 | NA | NA | CASSTYNSPLHF | TGTGCCAGCAGCACATATAATTCACCCCTCCACTTT
TRBJ1-5 | TRBV20-1 | NA | NA | CSAGALGNSNQPQHF | TGCAGTGCTGGAGCGTTGGGGAATAGCAATCAGCCCCAGCATTTT
TRBJ2-1 | TRBV9 | TRBD1 | few | CASSQHSGTGPNEQFF | TGTGCCAGCAGCCAACACTCCGGGACAGGGCCGAATGAGCAGTTCTTC
TRBJ2-2 | TRBV2 | NA | NA | CASSDSRRTNTGELFF | TGTGCCAGCAGTGATTCAAGGAGAACGAACACCGGGGAGCTGTTTTTT
TRBJ2-1 | TRBV5-1 | TRBD1 | few | CASSLAPQGAGNEQFF | TGCGCCAGCAGCTTGGCCCCACAGGGGGCTGGGAATGAGCAGTTCTTC
TRBJ2-5 | TRBV12-3/TRBV12-4 | TRBD2 | few | CASRKDRTSGSLRETQYF | TGTGCCAGCAGAAAAGATAGGACTAGCGGGAGCCTACGAGAGACCCAGTACTTC
TRBJ2-4 | TRBV6-2/TRBV6-3 | TRBD2 | many | CASSPAGVGNIQYF | TGTGCCAGCAGCCCCGCGGGGGTCGGGAACATTCAGTACTTC
TRBJ2-7 | TRBV15 | NA | NA | CATSNSVGAAYGQYF | TGTGCCACCAGCAATTCAGTGGGGGCTGCCTACGGGCAGTACTTC
TRBJ2-2 | TRBV6-6 | TRBD1 | NA | CASRHHRDRDTGELFF | TGTGCCAGCAGACACCACCGGGACAGGGATACCGGGGAGCTGTTTTTT
TRBJ2-1 | TRBV20-1 | NA | NA | CSINPSPYNEQFF | TGCAGTATAAACCCCTCACCTTACAATGAGCAGTTCTTC
TRBJ2-7 | TRBV10-3 | TRBD1 | NA | CAIRWTGGGGYEQYF | TGTGCCATCAGGTGGACAGGGGGGGGAGGGTACGAGCAGTACTTC
TRBJ2-2 | TRBV5-1 | TRBD2 | NA | CASSAGTSGPQTGELFF | TGCGCCAGCAGCGCCGGGACTAGCGGACCCCAAACCGGGGAGCTGTTTTTT
TRBJ2-5 | TRBV30 | TRBD2 | NA | CAWSASGRETQYF | TGTGCCTGGAGTGCTAGCGGGAGGGAGACCCAGTACTTC
TRBJ2-7 | TRBV27 | NA | NA | CASSLMNGPIYEQYF | TGTGCCAGCAGCCTAATGAATGGACCGATATACGAGCAGTACTTC
TRBJ2-3 | TRBV9 | TRBD2 | NA | CASSVAPAGGVDTQYF | TGTGCCAGCAGCGTAGCTCCAGCGGGGGGGGTAGATACGCAGTATTTT
TRBJ2-2 | TRBV27 | TRBD1 | once | CASSLYASYGTGTGELFF | TGTGCCAGCAGTTTATACGCATCATACGGGACAGGGACCGGGGAGCTGTTTTTT
TRBJ2-1 | TRBV29-1 | TRBD2 | once | CSVELLGLAETQFF | TGCAGCGTTGAACTCTTGGGACTAGCGGAGACCCAGTTCTTC
TRBJ2-1 | TRBV20-1 | TRBD2 | NA | CSARDPSGGVYNEQFF | TGCAGTGCTAGAGACCCGAGCGGGGGGGTCTACAATGAGCAGTTCTTC
TRBJ2-3 | TRBV7-2 | TRBD2 | few | CASSYTSGGHKDTQYF | TGTGCCAGCAGCTATACTAGCGGGGGGCATAAAGATACGCAGTATTTT
TRBJ1-1 | TRBV12-3/TRBV12-4 | NA | NA | CASSFTGFAFF | TGTGCCAGCAGTTTTACAGGGTTTGCTTTCTTT
TRBJ2-5 | TRBV20-1 | NA | NA | CSALALRLFDSSQETQYF | TGCAGTGCTTTAGCCCTGAGGCTATTCGACAGTTCCCAAGAGACCCAGTACTTC
TRBJ2-1 | TRBV12-3/TRBV12-4 | NA | NA | CASSLRGGPYNEQFF | TGTGCCAGCAGTTTGAGGGGGGGGCCCTACAATGAGCAGTTCTTC
TRBJ1-1 | TRBV2 | NA | NA | CASSEWDLNTEAFF | TGTGCCAGCAGTGAGTGGGACCTGAACACTGAAGCTTTCTTT
TRBJ1-5 | TRBV15 | NA | few | CATSREGTSSNQPQHF | TGTGCCACCAGCAGAGAAGGGACGTCCAGCAATCAGCCCCAGCATTTT
TRBJ1-2 | TRBV2 | NA | few | CASNSSPVEQVYGYTF | TGTGCCAGCAATAGTAGTCCGGTGGAGCAAGTTTATGGCTACACCTTC
TRBJ1-4 | TRBV11-2 | NA | NA | CASSLGASEKLFF | TGTGCCAGCAGCCTTGGTGCCAGCGAAAAACTGTTTTTT
TRBJ2-5 | TRBV5-1 | NA | NA | CASSLGQGHNKQYF | TGCGCCAGCAGCTTGGGCCAGGGGCACAACAAGCAGTACTTC
TRBJ2-3 | TRBV7-9 | TRBD2 | few | CASSLGGLDGTQYF | TGTGCCAGCAGCTTAGGAGGACTAGACGGCACGCAGTATTTT
TRBJ2-1 | TRBV2 | NA | NA | CASRRDHVDEQFF | TGTGCCAGCAGAAGGGACCATGTCGATGAGCAGTTCTTC
TRBJ2-1 | TRBV7-9 | NA | NA | CASSSPGTKSEQFF | TGTGCCAGCAGCTCTCCGGGAACCAAATCCGAGCAGTTCTTC
TRBJ1-6 | TRBV29-1 | NA | few | CSVGQARNSPLHF | TGCAGCGTTGGACAGGCGCGAAATTCACCCCTCCACTTT
TRBJ2-1 | TRBV11-1 | TRBD2 | NA | CANSLRLAGVNEQFF | TGTGCCAACAGCTTAAGACTAGCGGGAGTTAATGAGCAGTTCTTC
TRBJ2-7 | TRBV7-9 | NA | NA | CASSSGTVRSYEQYF | TGTGCCAGCAGCTCTGGGACGGTCCGCTCCTACGAGCAGTACTTC